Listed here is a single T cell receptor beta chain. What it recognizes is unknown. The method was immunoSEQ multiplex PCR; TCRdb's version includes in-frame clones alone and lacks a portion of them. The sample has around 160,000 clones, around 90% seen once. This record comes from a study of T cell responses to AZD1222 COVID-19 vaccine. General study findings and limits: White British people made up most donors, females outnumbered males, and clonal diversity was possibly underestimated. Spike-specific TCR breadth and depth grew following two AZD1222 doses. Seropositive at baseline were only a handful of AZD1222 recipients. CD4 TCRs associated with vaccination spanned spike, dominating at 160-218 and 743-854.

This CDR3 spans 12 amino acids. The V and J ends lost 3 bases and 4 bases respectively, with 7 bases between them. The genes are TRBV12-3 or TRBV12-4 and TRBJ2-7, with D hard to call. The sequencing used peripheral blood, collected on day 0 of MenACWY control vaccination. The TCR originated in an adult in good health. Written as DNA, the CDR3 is TGTGCCAGCAGTTTGCAGTGGTACGAGCAGTACTTC. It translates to CASSLQWYEQYF.